The source of this T cell receptor beta chain is a study of blood T cell repertoires in COVID-19. Study context: Italy, Spain and the United States were the sources of the convalescent and acute COVID-19 samples. T cells, B-cell-depleted T cells, or PBMCs provided the cDNA or gDNA that served as material.

Germline CDR1 KGHDR, CDR2 SFDVKD. The CDR3 is made up of 18 amino acids. Germline trimming cut 1 base from V and 2 bases from J; bases unmatched to any gene: 10. Original processing notes: Reference gene primer amplification gave nucleated cell count estimates. Method: immunoSEQ multiplex PCR; TCRdb's copy keeps in-frame clones and lacks some. The V and J calls and clone size come from that table; D and trimming were worked out from the DNA. Of approximately 97,000 clones detected, around 73% appear once; the ten largest clones hold 9.8%. Sample: peripheral blood. V is TRBV24-1 and J is TRBJ2-5; the match to TRBD2 covers 9 bases. The sequence derives from a man aged 55 to 69 with active or convalescent COVID-19. CDR3 DNA: TGTGCCACCAGTGATTTTGGAAGTCGCGGGAGGGTTCAAGAGACCCAGTACTTC. Amino acid sequence: CATSDFGSRGRVQETQYF.